Below are 28 T cell receptor beta chains sequenced from a single sample in a study of cytomegalovirus exposure and HLA in healthy donors. The PCR ran on 60 Vbeta and 13 Jbeta primers. TCRdb keeps only in-frame clones here, not all; method: immunoSEQ multiplex PCR. The data contain around 170,000 clones, around three quarters of them singletons. Sequences were obtained from PBMCs. The receptors derive from a man between 35 and 55 years old in good health and CMV-seronegative.

This chain uses TRBV5-4 with TRBJ1-6; tentatively, D is TRBD1 (6 bases). This CDR3 spans 14 amino acids. With 3 bases removed from V and 8 bases from J, the gap between germline ends came to 12 bases. From germline, CDR1 is SGHNT and CDR2 YYREEE (reference sequence). The DNA for the CDR3 is TGTGCCAGCAGCTCTCGGACAGAGGATTCACCCCTCCACTTT. Amino acids: CASSSRTEDSPLHF.

The rearrangement uses TRBV5-4 and TRBJ2-7, with D possibly matching TRBD2 (6 bases). The CDR3 covers 15 residues. V was shortened by 0 bases and J by 1 base, with 11 bases between the two germline ends. Germline V gene sequence: CDR1 SGHNT, CDR2 YYREEE (reference sequence). DNA for the CDR3: TGTGCCAGCAGCTTGGGTACTAGCCTTTCCTACGAGCAGTACTTC. Translating gives CASSLGTSLSYEQYF.

The chain uses TRBV7-2 and TRBJ2-2; perhaps TRBD1 as D (6 bases). In germline, CDR1 is SGHTA, CDR2 FQGNSA. CDR3 length: 16 residues. V lost 4 bases and J lost 1, with 13 bases in between. CDR3 protein: CASSYPGAVNTGELFF. The CDR3 DNA reads TGTGCCAGCAGCTACCCAGGGGCGGTGAACACCGGGGAGCTGTTTTTT.

The CDR3 is CASSRDSYEQYF. The CDR3 DNA follows: TGTGCCAGCAGCCGGGACAGCTACGAGCAGTACTTC. The chain couples TRBV6-5 to TRBJ2-7, with 7 bases lining up with TRBD1. Germline CDR1 is MNHEY and CDR2 is SVGAGI. The CDR3 is 12 amino acids. Trimming removed 6 bases from V and 3 bases from J; junction bases left unmatched: 2.

This clone has a handful of counts. CDR3 DNA sequence: TGTGCCAGCTCACCCCCTAGAGACTACAATGAGCAGTTCTTC. Its protein is CASSPPRDYNEQFF. V is TRBV18 and J is TRBJ2-1, with D unresolved. Per the germline V gene, CDR1 is KGHSH and CDR2 is LQKENI. The V gene lost 3 bases and the J gene lost 3 bases, with 9 bases spanning the gap. The CDR3 contains 14 residues.

This clone was detected a few times. This chain connects TRBV4-1 to TRBJ2-2; 8 nucleotides match TRBD2. CDR1 is MGHRA and CDR2 is YSYEKL in the germline V gene. J lost 0 bases, V lost 3 bases, and 6 bases had no gene match. The CDR3 runs to 17 residues. CDR3 DNA: TGCGCCAGCAGCCAGAGTACGGGGGGGGCGAACACCGGGGAGCTGTTTTTT. It translates to CASSQSTGGANTGELFF.

This rearrangement joins TRBV6-6 to TRBJ2-5; D not certain. The DNA end favors TRBJ2-7, so the J call may be wrong. The CDR3 runs 13 residues. In germline, CDR1 is MNHNY, CDR2 SVGAGI (reference sequence). CDR3 nucleotide sequence: TGTGCCAGCAGTTACTCGACACTGTACGAGCAGTACTTC. It codes for CASSYSTLYEQYF.

The chain couples TRBV5-1 to TRBJ2-5; 12 bases map to TRBD2. TRBJ2-7 matches the DNA end more closely, so the J call is doubtful. CDR1 is SGHRS and CDR2 is YFSETQ in the germline V gene. The CDR3 is 15 residues long. The CDR3 DNA reads as TGCGCCAGCAGCTTGCTGGCTAGCGGGAGGGCCGAGCAGTACTTC. It yields the protein CASSLLASGRAEQYF.

This clone was found a few times. V usage is TRBV14 and J usage is TRBJ1-4, with D possibly matching TRBD1 (6 bases). The CDR3 consists of 15 residues. In germline, CDR1 is SGHDN, CDR2 FVKESK. Trimming removed 4 bases from V and 2 bases from J, with 11 bases in between. CDR3 nucleotides: TGTGCCAGCAGCCGAACAGGGACCACTAATGAAAAACTGTTTTTT. Its translation: CASSRTGTTNEKLFF.

The chain joins TRBV5-6 to TRBJ1-2; 9 bases agree with TRBD1. The CDR3 sequence is 13 residues long. Germline V gene data show CDR1 as SGHDT and CDR2 as YYEEEE. With 1 base clipped from V and 6 bases from J, the junction kept 1 base outside the gene matches. CDR3 sequence (DNA): TGTGCCAGCAGCTTGAACAGGGGGCATGGCTACACCTTC. This encodes CASSLNRGHGYTF.

This chain uses TRBV7-9 with TRBJ2-7; 12 bases agree with TRBD2. CDR3 length: 14 amino acids. In germline, CDR1 is SEHNR, CDR2 FQNEAQ (reference sequence). With V trimmed by 4 bases and J by 5 bases, 3 bases remained unmatched. CDR3 DNA: TGTGCCAGCAGCTCTAGCGGGGGGGCCAACGAGCAGTACTTC. Encoded protein: CASSSSGGANEQYF.

V is TRBV11-2 and J is TRBJ2-3; D unresolved. V dropped 3 bases and J dropped 1 base, with 11 bases sitting between them. The CDR3 totals 15 residues. Germline V gene data show CDR1 as SGHAT and CDR2 as FQNNGV. CDR3 nucleotides: TGTGCCAGCAGCTTTAGACTGTTGGGCACAGATACGCAGTATTTT. Translating it yields CASSFRLLGTDTQYF.

V gene TRBV7-2 combines with J gene TRBJ2-7; the match to TRBD1 covers 9 bases. The CDR3 is 15 amino acids. Germline assignment: CDR1 SGHTA and CDR2 FQGNSA. V dropped 5 bases and J dropped 0; count of bases not matched to a gene: 5. The CDR3 reads CASSGGQGSSYEQYF. CDR3 in DNA: TGTGCCAGCAGCGGTGGACAGGGGAGCTCCTACGAGCAGTACTTC.

This clone has only a few counts. This chain connects TRBV19 to TRBJ2-1; D is possibly TRBD2 (8 bases). The CDR3 covers 18 residues. Germline V lookup: CDR1 LNHDA, CDR2 SQIVND (reference sequence). Between the trimmed V and J ends, which lost 2 bases and 0 bases, there was a span of 17 bases. CDR3 in DNA: TGTGCCAGTAGTATACAGGGACAGCGGGGGAGCTCCTACAATGAGCAGTTCTTC. Translated, it gives CASSIQGQRGSSYNEQFF. Based on the CDR3 plus reference TRBV19 and TRBJ2-1, the full variable domain is DGGITQSPKYLFRKEGQNVTLSCEQNLNHDAMYWYRQDPGQGLRLIYYSQIVNDFQKGDIAEGYSVSREKKESFPLTVTSAQKNPTAFYLCASSIQGQRGSSYNEQFFGPGTRLTVL.

The chain combines TRBV7-9 with TRBJ1-2; D remains unclear. The V gene lost 4 bases and the J gene lost 0 bases, with 18 bases spanning the gap. This CDR3 contains 17 residues. Germline loops: CDR1 SEHNR, CDR2 FQNEAQ (reference sequence). The CDR3 DNA reads TGTGCCAGCAGCTCGCCATTAGGACTAACAGCTAACTATGGCTACACCTTC. Protein sequence: CASSSPLGLTANYGYTF.

This chain connects TRBV19 to TRBJ1-3; 7 bases fit TRBD1. Per germline, CDR1 LNHDA and CDR2 SQIVND (reference sequence). The CDR3 is 16 amino acids. J lost 3 bases, V lost 1 base, and 6 bases had no gene match. DNA of the CDR3: TGTGCCAGTAGTATAGTCGGGACAGACCTTGGAAACACCATATATTTT. It translates to CASSIVGTDLGNTIYF.

V and J are TRBV5-8 and TRBJ2-1, with 9 bases lining up with TRBD2. Germline V gene lookup returns CDR1 SGHTS and CDR2 YDEGEE. This CDR3 is 14 amino acids long. V shed 4 bases, J shed 7 bases, and the junction held 6 bases outside the gene matches. This chain's CDR3 is CASSRLAGRNEQFF. CDR3 sequence (DNA): TGTGCCAGCAGCCGCCTAGCGGGAAGGAATGAGCAGTTCTTC. The full variable domain, in which reference TRBV5-8 and TRBJ2-1 provide the parts outside the CDR3, is EAGVTQSPTHLIKTRGQQATLRCSPISGHTSVYWYQQALGLGLQFLLWYDEGEERNRGNFPPRFSGRQFPNYSSELNVNALELEDSALYLCASSRLAGRNEQFFGPGTRLTVL.

The chain is built from TRBV18 and TRBJ2-7, with D uncertain. With 3 bases removed from V and 2 bases from J, the gap between germline ends came to 11 bases. This CDR3 spans 14 amino acids. In germline, CDR1 is KGHSH, CDR2 LQKENI. The CDR3 region has the DNA TGTGCCAGCTCACCGGGCATTAACCCCTACGAGCAGTACTTC. It specifies CASSPGINPYEQYF.

The chain links TRBV27 to TRBJ2-5; the match to TRBD2 covers 11 bases. The CDR3 covers 16 residues. The V gene end was trimmed by 3 bases and the J gene end by 7 bases; junction bases not matched to a gene: 10. Germline lookup yields CDR1 MNHEY and CDR2 SMNVEV (reference sequence). The CDR3 reads CASSFLAGGSRGTQYF. CDR3 coding DNA: TGTGCCAGCAGTTTCCTAGCGGGGGGTTCCCGGGGGACCCAGTACTTC.

The chain is built from TRBV27 and TRBJ2-1; D unclear. Per the germline V gene, CDR1 is MNHEY and CDR2 is SMNVEV (reference sequence). The V and J ends lost 4 bases and 1 base respectively, with 8 bases between them. This CDR3 has 14 residues. CDR3 region: CASSSTKSYNEQFF. In DNA, the CDR3 is TGTGCCAGCAGTTCAACAAAGTCCTACAATGAGCAGTTCTTC.

This chain connects TRBV6-1 to TRBJ1-6; a weak D match, TRBD1 (5 bases). This CDR3 spans 15 amino acids. V was pared by 2 bases and J by 5 bases, with 10 bases between. Germline CDR1 is MNHNS and CDR2 is SASEGT. The CDR3 DNA follows: TGTGCCAGCAGTGAATCGGGGGTAGATAATTCACCCCTCCACTTT. Translated: CASSESGVDNSPLHF.

The rearrangement uses TRBV4-1 and TRBJ1-2, with D maybe TRBD1 (5 bases). Germline CDR1 reads MGHRA; CDR2 reads YSYEKL. The V end was cut by 2 bases, the J end by 8 bases, with 15 bases between. The CDR3 length is 14 residues. The CDR3 loop is CASSQPIQGRGYTF. DNA of the CDR3: TGCGCCAGCAGCCAACCGATTCAGGGTAGGGGCTACACCTTC.

The table lists this clone with a few counts. The rearrangement uses TRBV7-9 and TRBJ2-1; D possibly corresponds to TRBD1 (5 bases). V lost 4 bases and J lost 4, with 8 bases in between. This CDR3 has 13 residues. The germline gives CDR1 SEHNR, CDR2 FQNEAQ (reference sequence). The CDR3: CASSSRQYNEQFF. As DNA, the CDR3 is TGTGCCAGCAGCTCCAGACAGTACAATGAGCAGTTCTTC. The full variable domain, rest sourced from reference TRBV7-9 and TRBJ2-1, is DTGVSQNPRHKITKRGQNVTFRCDPISEHNRLYWYRQTLGQGPEFLTYFQNEAQLEKSRLLSDRFSAERPKGSFSTLEIQRTEQGDSAMYLCASSSRQYNEQFFGPGTRLTVL.

The chain employs TRBV5-1 and TRBJ1-1; D is possibly TRBD1 (6 bases). The CDR3 contains 14 residues. Germline V lookup: CDR1 SGHRS, CDR2 YFSETQ. V lost 2 bases, J lost 0 bases, and 8 bases lay in between. CDR3: CASSFRGMNTEAFF. CDR3 DNA sequence: TGCGCCAGCAGCTTTAGGGGGATGAACACTGAAGCTTTCTTT.

This clone was observed a handful of times. The V call is TRBV15, the J call TRBJ2-7; no firm D call. The length of the CDR3 is 13 residues. Germline V gives CDR1 LNHNV, CDR2 YYDKDF (reference sequence). V was cut by 0 bases and J by 3 bases, with 6 bases left in between. This chain's CDR3 is CATSRDINYEQYF. CDR3 DNA sequence: TGTGCCACCAGCAGAGATATTAACTACGAGCAGTACTTC.

The CDR3 loop reads CASSYRGESYEQYF. The DNA for the CDR3 is TGTGCCAGCAGCTACAGGGGGGAATCCTACGAGCAGTACTTC. This chain uses TRBV7-9 with TRBJ2-7; 8 bases are shared with TRBD1. Per germline, CDR1 SEHNR and CDR2 FQNEAQ (reference sequence). V lost 4 bases to trimming and J lost 1 base; unmatched junction nucleotides: 3. The CDR3 has 14 amino acids.

This clone has a single count. The rearrangement uses TRBV6-5 and TRBJ1-4; 7 nucleotides match TRBD1. Germline trimming cut 6 bases from V and 4 bases from J; bases unmatched to any gene: 8. This CDR3 comprises 15 residues. Germline V gene data show CDR1 as MNHEY and CDR2 as SVGAGI. CDR3 sequence reads: CASRRDSALNEKLFF. The CDR3 DNA is TGTGCCAGCAGGCGGGACAGTGCCCTTAATGAAAAACTGTTTTTT.

The V and J genes are TRBV7-9 and TRBJ2-3, with 11 bases matching TRBD1. From germline, CDR1 is SEHNR and CDR2 FQNEAQ (reference sequence). This CDR3 contains 16 residues. V lost 3 bases and J lost 5; bases outside the gene matches: 7. CDR3 DNA: TGTGCCAGCAGCTTTGGGACAGGGGGTAAGATAGATACGCAGTATTTT. Translating it yields CASSFGTGGKIDTQYF.